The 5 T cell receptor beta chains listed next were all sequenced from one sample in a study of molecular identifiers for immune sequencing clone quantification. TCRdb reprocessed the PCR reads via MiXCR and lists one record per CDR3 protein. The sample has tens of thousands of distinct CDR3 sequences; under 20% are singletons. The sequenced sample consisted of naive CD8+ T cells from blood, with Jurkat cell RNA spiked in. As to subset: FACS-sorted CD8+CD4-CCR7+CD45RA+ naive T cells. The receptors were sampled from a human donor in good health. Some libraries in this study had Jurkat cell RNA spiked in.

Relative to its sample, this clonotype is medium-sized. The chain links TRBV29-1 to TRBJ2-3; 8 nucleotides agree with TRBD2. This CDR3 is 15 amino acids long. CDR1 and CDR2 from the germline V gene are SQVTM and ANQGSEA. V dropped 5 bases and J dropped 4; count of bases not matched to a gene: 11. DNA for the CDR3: TGCAGCGTTCAAAAAGGGACTAGGGTTCCAGATACGCAGTATTTT. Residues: CSVQKGTRVPDTQYF.

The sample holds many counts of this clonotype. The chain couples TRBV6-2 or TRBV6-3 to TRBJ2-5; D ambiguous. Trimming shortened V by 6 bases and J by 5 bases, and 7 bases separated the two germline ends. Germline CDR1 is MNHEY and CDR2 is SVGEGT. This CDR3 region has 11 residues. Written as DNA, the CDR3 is TGTGCCAGCAGACTGCAGGAGACCCAGTACTTC. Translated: CASRLQETQYF.

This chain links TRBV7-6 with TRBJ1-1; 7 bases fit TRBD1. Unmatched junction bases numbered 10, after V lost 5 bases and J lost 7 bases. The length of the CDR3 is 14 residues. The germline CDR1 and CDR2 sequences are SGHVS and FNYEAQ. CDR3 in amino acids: CASSPGGLTDEAFF. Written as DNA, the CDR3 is TGTGCCAGCAGCCCAGGGGGTTTGACAGATGAAGCTTTCTTT.

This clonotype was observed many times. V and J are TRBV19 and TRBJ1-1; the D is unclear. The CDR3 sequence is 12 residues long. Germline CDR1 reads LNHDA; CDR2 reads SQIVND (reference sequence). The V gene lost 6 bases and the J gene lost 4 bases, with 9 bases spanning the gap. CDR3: CASSGLGTEAFF. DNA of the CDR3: TGTGCCAGTAGCGGTCTGGGCACTGAAGCTTTCTTT.

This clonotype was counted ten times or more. The CDR3, as DNA: TGTGCCAGCACCACAACGTCGGTGCTAGGGAACACCGGGGAGCTGTTTTTT. Translating gives CASTTTSVLGNTGELFF. This chain connects TRBV25-1 to TRBJ2-2; D not resolved. CDR3 length: 17 residues. Deletions cut 7 bases from V and 1 base from J, with 19 bases between. Germline CDR1 reads MGHDK; CDR2 reads SYGVNS. Filled out from reference TRBV25-1 and TRBJ2-2, the complete variable domain reads EADIYQTPRYLVIGTGKKITLECSQTMGHDKMYWYQQDPGMELHLIHYSYGVNSTEKGDLSSESTVSRIRTEHFPLTLESARPSHTSQYLCASTTTSVLGNTGELFFGEGSRLTVL.